This TCR beta chain was identified in a study of response to subunit inactivated influenza vaccine. Overall study results and limits: Researchers suggested that each seasonal influenza vaccination recruits few new T cells.

The junction had 10 bases not matched to a gene; V was cut back by 8 bases and J by 4 bases. Germline CDR1 and CDR2: KGHDR and SFDVKD. CDR3 length: 17 residues. Via MiXCR, TCRdb re-called the RT-PCR reads, giving one row per CDR3 protein. The repertoire holds hundreds of thousands of distinct CDR3 sequences, with 14% as singletons. To note about this clonotype: Its antigen remains unknown.

The sequencing here drew on PBMCs from blood, taken around 14 days before vaccination. The clonotype was recovered from a man over 45 who received an inactivated influenza vaccine. The chain uses TRBV24-1 and TRBJ2-5, with TRBD2 matching 15 bases. The CDR3 loop reads CATTDAGLAGGRETQYF. The CDR3 coding sequence is TGTGCCACCACTGACGCTGGACTAGCGGGAGGGCGAGAGACCCAGTACTTC.